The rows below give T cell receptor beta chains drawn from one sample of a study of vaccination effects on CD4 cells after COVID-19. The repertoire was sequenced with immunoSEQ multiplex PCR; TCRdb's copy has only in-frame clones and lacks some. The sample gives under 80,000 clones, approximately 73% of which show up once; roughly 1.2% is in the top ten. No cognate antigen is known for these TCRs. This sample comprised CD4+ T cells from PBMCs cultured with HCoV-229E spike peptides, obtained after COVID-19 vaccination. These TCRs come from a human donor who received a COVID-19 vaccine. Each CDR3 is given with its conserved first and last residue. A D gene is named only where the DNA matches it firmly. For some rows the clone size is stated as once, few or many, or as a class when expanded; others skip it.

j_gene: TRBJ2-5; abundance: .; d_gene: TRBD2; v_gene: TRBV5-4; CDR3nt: TGTGCCAGCAGCGGGGGGACTAGCGGGGGCTTAGAGACCCAGTACTTC; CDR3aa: CASSGGTSGGLETQYF
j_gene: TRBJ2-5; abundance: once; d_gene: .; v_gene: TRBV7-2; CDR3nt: TGTGCCAGCAGCTCAAAGGTCACTAGCCTACTTGAGACCCAGTACTTC; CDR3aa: CASSSKVTSLLETQYF
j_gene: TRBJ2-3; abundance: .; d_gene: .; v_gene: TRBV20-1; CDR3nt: TGCAGTGCTAGTGGCGTTGATACGCAGTATTTT; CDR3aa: CSASGVDTQYF
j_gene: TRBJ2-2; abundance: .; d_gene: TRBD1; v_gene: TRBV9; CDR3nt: TGTGCCAGCAGCGTAGGCCAGGGGGCCGGGGAGCTGTTTTTT; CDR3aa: CASSVGQGAGELFF
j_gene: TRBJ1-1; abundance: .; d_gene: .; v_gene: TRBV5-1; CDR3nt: TGCGCCAGCAGCAGTTTCGGGGCGGGGAACACTGAAGCTTTCTTT; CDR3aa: CASSSFGAGNTEAFF
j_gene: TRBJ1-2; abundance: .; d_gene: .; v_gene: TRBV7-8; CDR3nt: TGTGCCAGCAGCTTAAAGGCGGATTGGTACTATGGCTACACCTTC; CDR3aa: CASSLKADWYYGYTF
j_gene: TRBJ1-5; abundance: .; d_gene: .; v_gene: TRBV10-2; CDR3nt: TGCGCCAGCAGTGAAGGACAGAACTCCAATCAGCCCCAGCATTTT; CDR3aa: CASSEGQNSNQPQHF
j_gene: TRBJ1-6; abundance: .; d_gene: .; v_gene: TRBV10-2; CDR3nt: TGCGCCAGCAGTGAGTCGAACGGGAGGCTCGGCTCACCCCTCCACTTT; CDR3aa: CASSESNGRLGSPLHF
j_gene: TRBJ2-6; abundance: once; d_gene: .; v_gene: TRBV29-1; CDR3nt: TGCAGCGTTGAAGTAGGGAGGTCTGGGGCCAACGTCCTGACTTTC; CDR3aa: CSVEVGRSGANVLTF
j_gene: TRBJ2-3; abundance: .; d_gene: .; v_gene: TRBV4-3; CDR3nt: TGCGCCAGCGGCCTCCGGGGCGCAGATACGCAGTATTTT; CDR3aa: CASGLRGADTQYF
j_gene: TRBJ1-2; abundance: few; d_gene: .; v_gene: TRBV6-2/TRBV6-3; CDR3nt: TGTGCCAGCAGTTCCCTCCCCTGGGACGACGGAGGCTACACCTTC; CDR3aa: CASSSLPWDDGGYTF
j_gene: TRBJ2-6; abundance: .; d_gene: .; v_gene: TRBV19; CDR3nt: TGTGCCAGTAGCACCTCTGGGGCCAACGTCCTGACTTTC; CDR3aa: CASSTSGANVLTF
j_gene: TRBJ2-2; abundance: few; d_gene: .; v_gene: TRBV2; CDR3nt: TGTGCCAGCAGTACAGGATACACCGGGGAGCTGTTTTTT; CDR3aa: CASSTGYTGELFF
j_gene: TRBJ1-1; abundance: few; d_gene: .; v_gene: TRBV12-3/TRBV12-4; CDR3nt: TGTGCCAGCAGTTTCAAGGCCGGGACTGAAGCTTTCTTT; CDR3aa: CASSFKAGTEAFF
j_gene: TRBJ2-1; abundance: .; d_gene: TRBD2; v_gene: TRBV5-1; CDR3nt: TGCGCCAGCGGGACTAGCGGGGTCCCCTCCTACAATGAGCAGTTCTTC; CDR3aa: CASGTSGVPSYNEQFF
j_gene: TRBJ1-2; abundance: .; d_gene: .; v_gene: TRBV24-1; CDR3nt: TGTGCCACCAGTGATTCGGGCCACCCCTATGGCTACACCTTC; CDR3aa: CATSDSGHPYGYTF
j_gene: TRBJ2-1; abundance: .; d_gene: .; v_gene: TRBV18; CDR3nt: TGTGCCAGCTCACCAAGTAGGCAGGAGTACAATGAGCAGTTCTTC; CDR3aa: CASSPSRQEYNEQFF
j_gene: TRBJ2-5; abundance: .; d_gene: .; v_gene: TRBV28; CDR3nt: TGTGCCAGCAGTTTGGTACAGGTCTCAGAGACCCAGTACTTC; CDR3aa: CASSLVQVSETQYF
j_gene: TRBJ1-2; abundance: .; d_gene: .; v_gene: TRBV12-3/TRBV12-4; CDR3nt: TGTGCCAGCAGCAACAGGGATAACTATGGCTACACCTTC; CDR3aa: CASSNRDNYGYTF
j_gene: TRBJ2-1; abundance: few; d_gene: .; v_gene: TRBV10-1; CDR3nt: TGCGCCAGTCAGCGGGTCCTAGGCAATGAGCAGTTCTTC; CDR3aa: CASQRVLGNEQFF
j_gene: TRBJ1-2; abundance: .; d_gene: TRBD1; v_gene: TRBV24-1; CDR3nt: TGTGCCACCAGAGACAGGGACTGGAGTGGCTACACCTTC; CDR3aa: CATRDRDWSGYTF
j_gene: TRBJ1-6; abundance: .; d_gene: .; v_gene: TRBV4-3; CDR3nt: TGCGCCAGCAGCCAACAGGGCTTCGGCTCACCCCTCCACTTT; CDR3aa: CASSQQGFGSPLHF
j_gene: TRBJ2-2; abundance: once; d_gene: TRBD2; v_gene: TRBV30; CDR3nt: TGTGCCTGGAAGCGGGGGGGGTACACCGGGGAGCTGTTTTTT; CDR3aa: CAWKRGGYTGELFF
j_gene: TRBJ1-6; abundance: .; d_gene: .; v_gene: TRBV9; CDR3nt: TGTGCCAGCAGCCCCCGAACAGGGCAGTCACCCCTCCACTTT; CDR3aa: CASSPRTGQSPLHF
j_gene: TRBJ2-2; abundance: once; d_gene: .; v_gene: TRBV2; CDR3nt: TGTGCCAGCTTGGGGGCCGGGGAGCTGTTTTTT; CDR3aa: CASLGAGELFF
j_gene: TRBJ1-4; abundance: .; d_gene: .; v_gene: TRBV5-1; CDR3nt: TGCGCCAGCAGCTTTCGACAGGCAACTAATGAAAAACTGTTTTTT; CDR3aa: CASSFRQATNEKLFF
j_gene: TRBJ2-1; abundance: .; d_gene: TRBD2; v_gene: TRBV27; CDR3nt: TGTGCCAGCAGTTTGGGACTAGCGGGGGGGCATCATGAGCAGTTCTTC; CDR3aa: CASSLGLAGGHHEQFF
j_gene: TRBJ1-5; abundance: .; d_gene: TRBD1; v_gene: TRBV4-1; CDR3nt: TGCGCCAGCAGCCAACAAAGGACAGGTAGCAATCAGCCCCAGCATTTT; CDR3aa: CASSQQRTGSNQPQHF
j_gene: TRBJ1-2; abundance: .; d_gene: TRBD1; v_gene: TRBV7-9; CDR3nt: TGTGCCAGCAGCATCCGTGACAGGGACTATGGCTACACCTTC; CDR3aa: CASSIRDRDYGYTF